This T cell receptor beta chain was retrieved from a study of T cell responses to AZD1222 COVID-19 vaccine. General study points: The donor group comprised mostly white British people and more females; the analysis possibly underestimated clonal diversity. Spike-specific TCR breadth and depth went up after people got two AZD1222 doses. No day 14 peak samples; only post-peak repertoires were characterized. Baseline seropositivity occurred in only a handful of AZD1222 recipients.

About this clone itself: The antigen is not known.

The assay was immunoSEQ multiplex PCR, and TCRdb's table has in-frame clones only and misses some. The sample holds 90,000 to 100,000 clones, roughly 91% seen once. V was shortened by 2 bases and J by 4 bases, with 9 bases between the two germline ends. The germline CDR1 and CDR2 sequences are SGHAT and FQNNGV. CDR3 length: 13 residues. This specimen consisted of peripheral blood, obtained on day 0 of AZD1222 vaccination. This rearrangement joins TRBV11-2 to TRBJ2-7; D remains unclear. The receptor was derived from an adult in good health. CDR3 protein: CASSLLPQYEQYF. The CDR3 nucleotides are TGTGCCAGCAGCTTACTACCCCAGTACGAGCAGTACTTC.